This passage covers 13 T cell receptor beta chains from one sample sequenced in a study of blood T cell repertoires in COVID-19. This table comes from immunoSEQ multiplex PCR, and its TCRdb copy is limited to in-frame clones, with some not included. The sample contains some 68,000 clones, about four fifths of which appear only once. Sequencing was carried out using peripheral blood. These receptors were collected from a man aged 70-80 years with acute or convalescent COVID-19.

CDR3 protein: CASSPPSGELFF. In DNA, the CDR3 is TGTGCCAGCAGTCCCCCATCCGGGGAGCTGTTTTTT. This rearrangement joins TRBV12-3 or TRBV12-4 to TRBJ2-2, with D uncertain. Trimming removed 5 bases at V and 6 bases at J, with 7 bases between. The CDR3 consists of 12 residues.

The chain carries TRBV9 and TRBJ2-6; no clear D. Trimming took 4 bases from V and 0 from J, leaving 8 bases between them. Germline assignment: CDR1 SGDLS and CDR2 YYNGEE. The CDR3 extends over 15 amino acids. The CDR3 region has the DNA TGTGCCAGCAGCCCCCCGAGCTCTGGGGCCAACGTCCTGACTTTC. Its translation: CASSPPSSGANVLTF.

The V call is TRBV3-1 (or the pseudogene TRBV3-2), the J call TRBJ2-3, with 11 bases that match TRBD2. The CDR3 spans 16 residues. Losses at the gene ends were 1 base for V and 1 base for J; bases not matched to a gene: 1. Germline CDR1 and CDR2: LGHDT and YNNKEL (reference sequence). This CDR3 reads CASSQVLAGGTDTQYF. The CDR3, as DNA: TGTGCCAGCAGCCAAGTACTAGCGGGGGGCACAGATACGCAGTATTTT.

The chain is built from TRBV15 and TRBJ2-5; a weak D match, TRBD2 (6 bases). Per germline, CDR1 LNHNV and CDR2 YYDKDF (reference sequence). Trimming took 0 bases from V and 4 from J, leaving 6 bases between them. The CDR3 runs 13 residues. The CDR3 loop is CATSRERGETQYF. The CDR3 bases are TGTGCCACCAGCAGAGAGCGGGGAGAGACCCAGTACTTC.

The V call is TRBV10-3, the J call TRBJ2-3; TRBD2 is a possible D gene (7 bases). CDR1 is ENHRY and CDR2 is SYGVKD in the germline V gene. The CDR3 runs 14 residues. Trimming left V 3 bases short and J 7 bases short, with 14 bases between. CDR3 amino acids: CAISDSSGGNTQYF. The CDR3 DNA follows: TGTGCCATCAGTGACTCCTCGGGGGGCAATACGCAGTATTTT.

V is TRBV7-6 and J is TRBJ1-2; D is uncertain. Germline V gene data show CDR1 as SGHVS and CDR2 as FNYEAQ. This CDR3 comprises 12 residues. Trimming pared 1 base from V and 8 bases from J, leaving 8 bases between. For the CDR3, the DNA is TGTGCCAGCAGCTTAGTCTCAACAGGCTACACCTTC. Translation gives CASSLVSTGYTF.

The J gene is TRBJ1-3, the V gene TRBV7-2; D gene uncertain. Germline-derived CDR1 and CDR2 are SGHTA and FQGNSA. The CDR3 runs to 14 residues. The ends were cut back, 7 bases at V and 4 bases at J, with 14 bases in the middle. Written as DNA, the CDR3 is TGTGCCAGCACGAGAAGTAGTATGGGAAACACCATATATTTT. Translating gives CASTRSSMGNTIYF.

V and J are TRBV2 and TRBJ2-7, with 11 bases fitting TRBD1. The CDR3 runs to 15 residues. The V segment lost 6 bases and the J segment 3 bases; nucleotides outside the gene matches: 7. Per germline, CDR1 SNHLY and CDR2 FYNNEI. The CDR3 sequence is CASRGQGAIFYEQYF. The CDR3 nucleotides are TGTGCCAGCAGAGGACAGGGGGCGATTTTCTACGAGCAGTACTTC.

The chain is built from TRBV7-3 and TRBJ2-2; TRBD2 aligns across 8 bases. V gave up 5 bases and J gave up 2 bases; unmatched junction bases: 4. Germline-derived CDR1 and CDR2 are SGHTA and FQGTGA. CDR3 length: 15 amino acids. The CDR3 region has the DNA TGTGCCAGCAGCCCGAGCGGGAGAAACACCGGGGAGCTGTTTTTT. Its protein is CASSPSGRNTGELFF.

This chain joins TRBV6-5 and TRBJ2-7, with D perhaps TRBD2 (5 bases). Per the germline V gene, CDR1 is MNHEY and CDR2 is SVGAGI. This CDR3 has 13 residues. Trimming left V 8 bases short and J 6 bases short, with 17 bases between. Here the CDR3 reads CASDLIGNGEQYF. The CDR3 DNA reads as TGTGCCAGCGATTTGATCGGGAATGGCGAGCAGTACTTC.

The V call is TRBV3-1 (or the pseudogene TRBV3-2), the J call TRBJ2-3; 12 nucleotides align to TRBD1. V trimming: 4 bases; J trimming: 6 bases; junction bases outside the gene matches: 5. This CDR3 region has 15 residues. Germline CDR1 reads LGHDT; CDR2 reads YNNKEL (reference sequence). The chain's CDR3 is CASSPGTGGADTQYF. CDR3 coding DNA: TGTGCCAGCAGCCCCGGGACAGGGGGCGCGGATACGCAGTATTTT.

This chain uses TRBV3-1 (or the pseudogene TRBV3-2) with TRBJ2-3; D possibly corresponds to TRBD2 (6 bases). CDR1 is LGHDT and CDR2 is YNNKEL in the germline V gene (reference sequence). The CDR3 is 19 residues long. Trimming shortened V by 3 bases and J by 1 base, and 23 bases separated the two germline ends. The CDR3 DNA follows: TGTGCCAGCAGCCAGGGGTTTTTGGGGACTCGGGACGGCACAGATACGCAGTATTTT. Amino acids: CASSQGFLGTRDGTDTQYF.

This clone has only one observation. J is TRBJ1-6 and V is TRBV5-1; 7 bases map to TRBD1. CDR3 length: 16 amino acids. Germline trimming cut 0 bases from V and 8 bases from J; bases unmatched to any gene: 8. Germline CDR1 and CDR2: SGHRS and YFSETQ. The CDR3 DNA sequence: TGCGCCAGCAGCTTGGGGATTCAGGGGGGCCATTCACCCCTCCACTTT. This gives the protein CASSLGIQGGHSPLHF.